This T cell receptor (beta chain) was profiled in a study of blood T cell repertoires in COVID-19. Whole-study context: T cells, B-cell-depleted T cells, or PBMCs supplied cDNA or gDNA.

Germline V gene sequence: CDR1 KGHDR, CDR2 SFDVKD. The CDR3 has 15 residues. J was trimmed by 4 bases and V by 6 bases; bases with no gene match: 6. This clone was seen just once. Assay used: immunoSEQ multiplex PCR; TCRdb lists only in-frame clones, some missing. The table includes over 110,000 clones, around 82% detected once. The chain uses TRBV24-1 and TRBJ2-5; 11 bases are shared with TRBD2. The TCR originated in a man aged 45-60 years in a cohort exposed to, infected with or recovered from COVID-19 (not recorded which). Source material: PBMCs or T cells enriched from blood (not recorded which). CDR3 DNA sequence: TGTGCCACCAGTTACACTAGCGGGAGTGGAGAGACCCAGTACTTC. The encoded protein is CATSYTSGSGETQYF.